This T cell receptor (beta chain) was profiled in a study of T cells in Graves' hyperthyroidism and ophthalmopathy (dated by TCRdb to the late 2010s). With respect to the entire study: Peripheral blood was sampled at the time of initial diagnosis, prior to any treatment. To identify TCR V-J signatures that set the groups apart, the researchers used a discovery cohort of 100 or so patients, made up of around 40 with Graves' ophthalmopathy and about 60 with stable Graves' hyperthyroidism. Whether ophthalmopathy could be predicted prospectively was tested in an independent validation cohort made up of 18 to 20 hyperthyroidism patients plus 17 patients who later progressed to ophthalmopathy. The 90 to 100 discovery patients were randomly split 7:3 into training and test sets. In six Graves' hyperthyroidism patients, the study also compared T-cell repertoires from thyroid tissue with T-cell repertoires from blood. Once sampling was done, hyperthyroidism patients were given methimazole at a starting dose of 30 mg daily, whereas ophthalmopathy patients were given high-dose intravenous methylprednisolone. According to the paper, TCR Vbeta CDR3 sequencing was carried out on about 140 peripheral blood samples, which came from around 43 ophthalmopathy, some 73 hyperthyroidism and roughly 17 progressor patients. What the research found in general, with its limitations: A model built on a 13 V-J signature distinguished ophthalmopathy from stable hyperthyroidism, reaching 85% to 90% sensitivity and around 81% specificity in cross-validation and 80%/75% in testing. Most expanded thyroid clonotypes (frequency above 0.001) were also detected in blood, a finding suggesting that blood repertoires may reflect thyroid immune responses. In validation, the model predicted progression to ophthalmopathy with just under 71% sensitivity and less than 75% specificity, a median of approximately 6.5 months before onset. Sample size was not statistically predetermined, and investigators were not blinded to group allocation.

The germline V gene encodes CDR1 MNHNS and CDR2 SASEGT. V loses 6 bases at its end and J loses 6 bases; junction bases beyond the gene matches: 5. The CDR3 covers 13 residues, taking in both the cysteine and the phenylalanine. Left in the record is the CDR3 DNA by itself, 39 bases read in frame from the first base. This clonotype showed up just a few times. The specificity of this receptor is unknown. Within one base of it there is no much larger clone, and no base qualities were kept. Graves' hyperthyroidism was defined as stable when no progression to ophthalmopathy occurred over 18 months of follow-up. Hyperthyroidism patients were aged 18 to 65 years and newly diagnosed, with disease duration of less than 2 months. Patients with uncontrolled infections, other autoimmune diseases, pregnancy or lactation were excluded. Diagnoses were based on clinical symptoms, serum thyroxine and TRAb, thyroid ultrasound and orbital computed tomography. PBMCs were separated from roughly 10 ml of fresh peripheral blood using Ficoll-Paque density gradient centrifugation. Total RNA was extracted using Trizol reagent, and RNA quality was assessed on an Agilent 2100 Bioanalyzer.

The TCR beta CDR3 regions were amplified from RNA transcripts. For the first round of RT-PCR on the TCR CDR3, the HTBI primer set was used together with the Qiagen OneStep RT-PCR kit. Libraries were constructed in a second round of multiplex PCR, after which size selection and purification were performed. Paired-end sequencing of the libraries was performed with 100 bp reads on an Illumina HiSeq2000. As for the authors' bioinformatics: SOAPnuke was used to process the raw data, throwing out any read that contained adapters or uncalled bases, had a mean Phred below 15, or lacked an exact constant-primer or identifier match. High-quality paired reads were merged with COPE v1.2.5, and unique nucleotide sequences were defined as clonotypes. MiTCR v1.1 was used to align clonotypes to the IMGT TRBV, TRBD and TRBJ reference segments. Only V-J combinations with frequency above 0.0001, covering about 99% of repertoires, were analysed. The TCS score was defined as the ratio of F50 (clonal expansion) to E x V (chaos), calculated using BLOSUM62-based TCRdist between CDR3 peptides within each V-J. Welch's t-statistics and random forest reduced roughly 540 V-J features to 10 to 15, which were used in a naive Bayes classifier (R e1071). The public reads were quality trimmed at Q25 with fastp and then assembled into clones with MiXCR by TCRdb, keeping productive beta chains. Under each unique CDR3 protein, matching rows form one entry showing the most common genes and DNA. TCRdb, rather than the study authors, made the V and J calls. This sample holds roughly 750,000 distinct CDR3 sequences; around 15% were observed only once. The ten largest account for around 8.1% of the sample.

The chain is assembled from TRBV6-1 and TRBJ1-1, and TRBD1 aligns with 9 junction nucleotides. Sequences were obtained from blood. The sequence was collected from a man between 18 and 35 years old with Graves' hyperthyroidism. The CDR3 protein sequence reads: CASRQGAFAEAFF. The nucleotide sequence is TGTGCCAGCAGACAGGGGGCATTTGCTGAAGCTTTCTTT.